These 2 T cell receptor beta chains came from one sample sequenced in a study of precursors of human CD4 cytotoxic T cells. Sorted CD4+ central memory, effector memory, IL-7R-high TEMRA and IL-7R-negative TEMRA cells underwent bulk UMI sequencing. TCRdb re-called the reads through MiXCR, storing one row per CDR3 protein. The repertoire holds 400 to 500 distinct CDR3 sequences, with less than 25% as singletons. Sequencing input: memory CD4+ T cells from blood (PBMCs). The receptors shown here come from a human donor in good health.

This clonotype appeared a few times. The chain employs TRBV6-2 or TRBV6-3 and TRBJ2-5, with 7 positions matching TRBD1. J gave up 0 bases and V 4 bases, and 8 bases lay outside the gene matches. Per the germline V gene, CDR1 is MNHEY and CDR2 is SVGEGT. The CDR3 contains 16 residues. The CDR3 sequence: CASSWGRDSHQETQYF. The CDR3 DNA is TGTGCCAGCAGTTGGGGACGGGACAGCCACCAAGAGACCCAGTACTTC.

This clonotype has only a few counts. The V gene is TRBV5-1, the J gene TRBJ1-2; D perhaps matches TRBD1 (5 bases). With 0 bases removed from V and 4 bases from J, the gap between germline ends came to 10 bases. CDR3 length equals 14 residues. Germline V gene sequence: CDR1 SGHRS, CDR2 YFSETQ. The CDR3 nucleotides are TGCGCCAGCAGCTTGGTTGGGGGGTCCTATGGCTACACCTTC. Translated, it gives CASSLVGGSYGYTF.